This T cell receptor (beta chain) derives from a study of technical replicates of blood from a handful of donors. CDR1 and CDR2 from the germline V gene are MNHEY and SMNVEV (reference sequence). Trimming pared 4 bases from V and 1 base from J, leaving 13 bases between. CDR3 size: 15 residues. TCRdb's table, derived via immunoSEQ multiplex PCR, lists solely in-frame clones and lacks some. This table has 85,000 to 100,000 clones, around 95% appearing once. The genes are TRBV27 and TRBJ1-1; a possible D gene is TRBD1 (5 bases). The sample consisted of T cells isolated from PBMCs. This sequence originates from a human donor in good health. The CDR3 region is CASSYISQGNTEAFF. The CDR3 DNA reads TGTGCCAGCAGTTACATTTCTCAGGGGAACACTGAAGCTTTCTTT.